Listed below are T cell receptor beta chains from one sample, sequenced in a study of T-cell memory formation after mild COVID-19. One entry per CDR3 protein results from TCRdb running MiXCR on the 5' RACE reads. The repertoire holds hundreds of thousands of distinct CDR3 sequences, with about a sixth as singletons. The sample was PBMCs or a T cell subset sorted from them (not recorded which). Receptors were obtained from an adult woman who had mild COVID-19 (a few samples of this study predate the infection). Cell type and time point are not known. The CDR3 runs from the conserved cysteine through the conserved F or W. D genes are given only for firm matches. Size is omitted from some rows. Given values are once, few, many or a class for expanded clones.

J	size	V	D	CDR3	DNA
TRBJ2-3	NA	TRBV20-1	TRBD2	CSAGRLAGAFPVTDTQYF	TGCAGTGCTGGACGACTAGCGGGGGCCTTCCCCGTCACAGATACGCAGTATTTT
TRBJ1-2	many	TRBV12-3/TRBV12-4	TRBD1	CASSPGTVYGYTF	TGTGCCAGCAGCCCCGGGACAGTTTATGGCTACACCTTC
TRBJ2-5	few	TRBV20-1	TRBD2	CSAREGLAGSDQETQYF	TGCAGTGCTAGAGAAGGTCTAGCGGGAAGCGACCAAGAGACCCAGTACTTC
TRBJ2-2	NA	TRBV2	NA	CASSGHKGHGDLFF	TGTGCCAGCAGCGGGCATAAGGGGCACGGGGATCTGTTTTTT
TRBJ2-7	NA	TRBV9	NA	CASSSGRNVPSYEQYF	TGTGCCAGCAGCTCAGGACGGAACGTACCATCCTACGAGCAGTACTTC
TRBJ2-1	NA	TRBV7-3	TRBD2	CASSPGLAGGSGYNEQFF	TGTGCCAGCAGCCCAGGACTAGCGGGAGGCTCGGGATACAATGAGCAGTTCTTC
TRBJ1-1	NA	TRBV4-1	NA	CASSLRANTEAFF	TGCGCCAGCAGCCTCCGGGCGAACACTGAAGCTTTCTTT
TRBJ1-1	NA	TRBV5-5	NA	CASSLGSHANTEAFF	TGTGCCAGCAGCTTGGGGTCCCACGCGAACACTGAAGCTTTCTTT
TRBJ2-2	NA	TRBV24-1	NA	CATSGWGPNTGELFF	TGTGCCACCAGTGGTTGGGGGCCGAACACCGGGGAGCTGTTTTTT
TRBJ2-5	NA	TRBV7-8	NA	CASRAGTLETQYF	TGTGCCAGCAGAGCCGGGACATTAGAGACCCAGTACTTC
TRBJ2-5	many	TRBV5-1	NA	CASSQQGRETQYF	TGCGCCAGCAGTCAACAGGGAAGAGAGACCCAGTACTTC
TRBJ2-3	NA	TRBV4-1	NA	CASSLLGGGDTQYF	TGCGCCAGCAGCCTGTTGGGAGGCGGAGATACGCAGTATTTT
TRBJ1-4	few	TRBV6-2/TRBV6-3	TRBD1	CASSPRGTVEKLFF	TGTGCCAGCAGCCCGCGCGGGACAGTTGAAAAACTGTTTTTT
TRBJ2-7	few	TRBV7-9	NA	CASSPIGAYYEQYF	TGTGCCAGCAGCCCCATCGGAGCCTACTACGAGCAGTACTTC
TRBJ1-5	NA	TRBV6-2/TRBV6-3	TRBD1	CASSHDRVFFQPQHF	TGTGCCAGCAGCCACGACAGGGTGTTTTTTCAGCCCCAGCATTTT
TRBJ2-5	NA	TRBV13	NA	CASSSGVLETQYF	TGTGCCAGCAGCTCCGGGGTCTTGGAGACCCAGTACTTC